The T cell receptor beta chain described here comes from a study of tumor and adjacent non-tumor tissue in lung cancer. As for the study in general: Patients were aged about 30 to 80, 10 men and about five women, stage I to III.

Germline loops: CDR1 SQVTM, CDR2 ANQGSEA. The CDR3 is 11 residues long. The library came from three nested PCR rounds adapted from ARM-PCR protocols. TCRdb processed the multiplex PCR reads anew with MiXCR; each CDR3 protein has one entry. The sample has more than 75,000 distinct CDR3 sequences, nearly 70% seen once. As to this clonotype: As yet, its antigen is unknown. At one end the junction does not follow the germline gene, possibly because of a read error.

General study points: Shorter survival was associated with higher TCR diversity in tumors. Compared with tumor, normal lung showed significantly lower TCR diversity. Normal lung showed higher cumulative top 100 clone frequency than tumor.

This sample's RNA came from whole unsorted tissue. This clonotype originated in a woman aged 70 to 79 with non-small cell lung cancer. What was sequenced was lung tumor tissue. The chain employs TRBV29-1 and TRBJ1-1, with D unclear. CDR3 amino acids: CCVEWKTEAFF. The CDR3 bases are TGCTGCGTTGAATGGAAGACTGAAGCTTTCTTC.